This TCR beta chain comes out of a study of blood T cell repertoires in COVID-19. This CDR3 is built from 16 residues. V was cut by 0 bases and J by 0 bases, with 12 bases left in between. Germline V gives CDR1 MNHEY, CDR2 SVGEGT. The repertoire was sequenced with immunoSEQ multiplex PCR; TCRdb's copy has only in-frame clones and lacks some. The table lists 200,000 to 250,000 clones, about 82% of them singletons. The chain is built from TRBV6-2 or TRBV6-3 and TRBJ2-7, with D tentatively TRBD1 (5 bases). This receptor was obtained from a woman between 45 and 65 years old with acute COVID-19. Specimen: PBMCs or T cells enriched from blood (not recorded which). The CDR3 region is CASSYSNYRNSYEQYF. The CDR3 nucleotides read TGTGCCAGCAGTTACTCGAATTACAGGAACTCCTACGAGCAGTACTTC.